The 4 T cell receptor beta chains below were found in one sample sequenced in a study of blood T cell repertoires in COVID-19. TCRdb keeps only in-frame clones here, not all; method: immunoSEQ multiplex PCR. The sample consists of some 200,000 clones, more than 75% of them appearing once. Sequenced sample: peripheral blood. The source of these receptors is an older man with acute or convalescent COVID-19.

Worth noting for this clone: Other DNA sequences from this sample encode an identical CDR3 as well. The chain employs TRBV21-1 and TRBJ2-5; the table's TRBD2 call for D was not verified on the DNA. TRBV21-1 is listed as a pseudogene. The CDR3 contains 14 residues. CDR3 amino acids: CASSKATSQETQYF. Written as DNA, the CDR3 is TGTGCCAGCAGTAAAGCAACGAGTCAAGAGACCCAGTACTTC.

V and J are TRBV4-2 and TRBJ2-7, with TRBD2 matching over 11 bases. This CDR3 contains 16 residues. Germline V gene data show CDR1 as LGHNA and CDR2 as YNFKEQ. V gave up 0 bases and J gave up 4 bases; unmatched junction bases: 5. CDR3 nucleotide sequence: TGTGCCAGCAGCCAAGATTTGGGGACTAGCGGTTACGAGCAGTACTTC. It specifies CASSQDLGTSGYEQYF.

The J gene is TRBJ1-5, the V gene TRBV5-8, with 9 nucleotides matching TRBD1. The CDR3 runs to 15 residues. After removal of 0 bases from V and 7 bases from J, the junction contained 5 bases not matched to a gene. Germline V gene data show CDR1 as SGHTS and CDR2 as YDEGEE. CDR3 sequence: CASSLDGQGWQPQHF. The CDR3 DNA sequence: TGTGCCAGCAGCTTGGATGGACAGGGGTGGCAGCCCCAGCATTTT.

The chain links TRBV7-9 to TRBJ2-2, with 10 positions matching TRBD1. The germline V gene has CDR1 SEHNR and CDR2 FQNEAQ (reference sequence). With 5 bases clipped from V and 7 bases from J, the junction kept 7 bases outside the gene matches. The CDR3 loop spans 15 amino acids. CDR3 sequence (DNA): TGTGCCAGCAGCAATGACAGGGGGCGAATCGGGGAGCTGTTTTTT. Translated: CASSNDRGRIGELFF.